The T cell receptor beta chain under discussion was sequenced for a study of blood T cell repertoires in COVID-19. In the study overall: There were acute and convalescent COVID-19 samples, and they came from the United States, Italy and Spain. PBMCs, B-cell-depleted T cells, or T cells provided the cDNA or gDNA that made up the material.

Authors' analysis steps: Counts of nucleated cells, estimated from reference gene primer amplification, were obtained. This table comes from immunoSEQ multiplex PCR, and its TCRdb copy is limited to in-frame clones, with some not included. That table supplies the V and J calls and clone size; D and trimming were determined from the DNA. Of around 76,000 clones in the sample, roughly 84% were seen once. Trimming cost V 3 bases and J 4 bases; bases outside gene matches: 11. This CDR3 has 16 residues. Germline V gene lookup returns CDR1 SGHDT and CDR2 YYEEEE. The J gene is TRBJ1-2, the V gene TRBV5-6; 8 bases are shared with TRBD1. This clonotype was sampled from a man aged 30 to 39 with COVID-19, enrolled during active disease. Sequences were obtained from peripheral blood. CDR3 region: CASSSWPRGRTYGYTF. The CDR3 coding sequence is TGTGCCAGCAGCTCCTGGCCCAGGGGGCGGACCTATGGCTACACCTTC. Filled out from reference TRBV5-6 and TRBJ1-2, the complete variable domain reads DAGVTQSPTHLIKTRGQQVTLRCSPKSGHDTVSWYQQALGQGPQFIFQYYEEEERQRGNFPDRFSGHQFPNYSSELNVNALLLGDSALYLCASSSWPRGRTYGYTFGSGTRLTVV.